This T cell receptor beta chain was retrieved from a study of cytomegalovirus exposure and HLA in healthy donors. 60 Vbeta and 13 Jbeta primers were used in PCR. The method was immunoSEQ multiplex PCR; TCRdb's version includes in-frame clones alone and lacks a portion of them. The sample lists some 160,000 clones, around 81% seen once, with around 6% in the top ten. The CDR3 is made up of 15 amino acids. CDR1 SEHNR and CDR2 FQNEAQ come from the germline V gene (reference sequence). A word on this clone: Its ends do not fully match the called genes, so a read error is possible.

This receptor was taken from a man in his forties or fifties in good health and CMV-seronegative. The specimen sequenced was PBMCs. This rearrangement joins TRBV7-9 to TRBJ1-2; TRBD1 matches 10 bases. CDR3 sequence reads: CSSSLSGTGVNGYTF. DNA of the CDR3: TGTTCCAGCAGCCTTTCCGGGACAGGGGTTAATGGCTACACCTTC.